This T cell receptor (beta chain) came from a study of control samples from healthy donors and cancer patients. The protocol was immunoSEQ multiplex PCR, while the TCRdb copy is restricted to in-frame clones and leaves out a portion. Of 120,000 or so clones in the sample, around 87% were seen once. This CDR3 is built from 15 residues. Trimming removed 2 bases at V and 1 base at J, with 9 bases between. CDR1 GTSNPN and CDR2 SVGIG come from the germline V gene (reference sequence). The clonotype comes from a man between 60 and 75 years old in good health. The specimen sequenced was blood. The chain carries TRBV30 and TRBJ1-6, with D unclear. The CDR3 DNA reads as TGTGCCTGGAGTCTCGGCAGGTCCTATAATTCACCCCTCCACTTT. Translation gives CAWSLGRSYNSPLHF.